Presented here are 21 T cell receptor beta chains from one specimen sequenced in a study of shared clonotypes between healthy human individuals. Clones were sequenced by immunoSEQ multiplex PCR, and TCRdb holds only the in-frame ones, with some missing. The data hold roughly 2,000,000 clones, with around 96% observed a single time. Naive CD8 populations comprised CD45RO-negative cells positively selected for CCR7, excluding terminally differentiated effector memory CD45RA+ cells. The material sequenced was naive CD8+ T cells sorted from blood. All receptors derive from a man between 18 and 35 years old in good health.

In this sample, this clone turned up once. The V gene is TRBV4-1, the J gene TRBJ2-5; weak D call: TRBD2 (5 bases). Germline V lookup: CDR1 MGHRA, CDR2 YSYEKL. This CDR3 contains 13 residues. V gave up 4 bases and J gave up 5 bases, with 11 bases separating them. The CDR3 here is CASSPGLVETQYF. The CDR3 DNA reads TGCGCCAGCAGCCCCGGACTCGTCGAGACCCAGTACTTC.

This sequence joins TRBV10-2 and TRBJ1-5, with a possible D match to TRBD1 (5 bases). The V gene's germline CDR1 is WSHSY and CDR2 SAAADI. The CDR3 is 14 residues long. V lost 6 bases, J lost 3 bases, and 12 bases lay in between. The CDR3 coding sequence is TGCGCCAGCAGGTCCGGGACCTACAATCAGCCCCAGCATTTT. Protein product: CASRSGTYNQPQHF.

This rearrangement joins TRBV5-6 to TRBJ1-5; 9 bases match TRBD1. In germline, CDR1 is SGHDT, CDR2 YYEEEE. The CDR3 contains 16 residues. V trimming: 7 bases; J trimming: 0 bases; junction bases outside the gene matches: 8. The CDR3 nucleotides are TGTGCCAGCGCAAAGGGGACAGGGTATAGCAATCAGCCCCAGCATTTT. This translates into CASAKGTGYSNQPQHF.

This CDR3 is CASSSDPDPFGNTIYF. CDR3 sequence (DNA): TGTGCCAGCAGTTCCGACCCCGATCCCTTCGGTAACACCATATATTTT. V gene TRBV6-5 combines with J gene TRBJ1-3; no reliable D call. Germline assignment: CDR1 MNHEY and CDR2 SVGAGI. V lost 4 bases and J 7 bases, leaving 20 bases between the germline ends. The CDR3 runs to 16 residues.

The count of this clone is one. The genes are TRBV4-3 and TRBJ2-3; no definite D call. V lost 4 bases and J lost 1, with 9 bases in between. CDR3 size: 14 residues. Germline CDR1 is LGHNA and CDR2 is YSLEER. CDR3 nucleotide sequence: TGCGCCAGCAGCCCCTTAGAGGGCACAGATACGCAGTATTTT. This encodes CASSPLEGTDTQYF.

The chain employs TRBV19 and TRBJ1-5, with D possibly being TRBD1 (5 bases). This CDR3 has 12 residues. The ends were cut back, 6 bases at V and 4 bases at J, with 7 bases in the middle. Germline CDR1 is LNHDA and CDR2 is SQIVND (reference sequence). The CDR3 sequence: CASRAGNQPQHF. CDR3 DNA sequence: TGTGCCAGTAGGGCAGGGAATCAGCCCCAGCATTTT.

The chain couples TRBV9 to TRBJ2-1; 7 bases line up with TRBD1. This CDR3 has 14 residues. CDR1 is SGDLS, CDR2 YYNGEE, per germline. V dropped 0 bases and J dropped 8; count of bases not matched to a gene: 5. The DNA for the CDR3 is TGTGCCAGCAGCGTAGAAGGGGGCTTGGATGAGCAGTTCTTC. Protein product: CASSVEGGLDEQFF.

The rearrangement links TRBV5-1 to TRBJ1-2; 7 nucleotides agree with TRBD1. The ends lost 0 bases at V and 4 bases at J; junction bases unmatched: 3. In germline, CDR1 is SGHRS, CDR2 YFSETQ. The length of the CDR3 is 14 residues. The CDR3 DNA sequence: TGCGCCAGCAGCTTGGTACGGGACAGCTATGGCTACACCTTC. Translating it yields CASSLVRDSYGYTF.

The V gene is TRBV13, the J gene TRBJ2-7; 8 nucleotides line up with TRBD1. The CDR3 runs to 15 residues. From germline, CDR1 is PRHDT and CDR2 FYEKMQ (reference sequence). The ends lost 4 bases at V and 2 bases at J; junction bases unmatched: 7. CDR3: CASSYQGAATYEQYF. The CDR3 DNA sequence: TGTGCCAGCAGCTATCAGGGGGCAGCTACCTACGAGCAGTACTTC.

This sequence joins TRBV4-2 and TRBJ1-2; TRBD1 is a possible D gene (6 bases). V gave up 0 bases and J gave up 5 bases, with 13 bases separating them. CDR1 is LGHNA and CDR2 is YNFKEQ in the germline V gene. This CDR3 has 15 amino acids. The CDR3 region is CASSQDQGGRYGYTF. For the CDR3, the DNA is TGTGCCAGCAGCCAAGATCAAGGGGGAAGGTATGGCTACACCTTC.

The chain recombines TRBV5-1 with TRBJ2-2; 11 bases map to TRBD1. Germline V gene lookup returns CDR1 SGHRS and CDR2 YFSETQ. The CDR3 length is 15 residues. The V and J ends lost 4 bases and 5 bases, in that order; junction bases with no gene match: 4. In nucleotides, the CDR3 is TGCGCCAGCAGCATAGGACAGGGGGCTACCGGGGAGCTGTTTTTT. This codes for CASSIGQGATGELFF.

The chain combines TRBV27 with TRBJ2-1; perhaps D is TRBD1 or TRBD2 (5 bases each). Germline V gives CDR1 MNHEY, CDR2 SMNVEV (reference sequence). V dropped 4 bases and J dropped 9 bases, with 7 bases sitting between them. This CDR3 is 11 amino acids long. In DNA, the CDR3 is TGTGCCAGCAGTTGGGGGTCTGAGCAGTTCTTC. Its translation: CASSWGSEQFF.

Of note for this clone: Distinct nucleotide sequences in the sample also encode this CDR3. J is TRBJ2-2 and V is TRBV30, with D tentatively TRBD2 (5 bases). The CDR3 is 12 amino acids. V lost 4 bases and J lost 4, with 7 bases in between. The V gene's germline CDR1 is GTSNPN and CDR2 SVGIG (reference sequence). In DNA form, the CDR3 reads TGTGCCTGGACAGGACTCACCGGGGAGCTGTTTTTT. Its protein is CAWTGLTGELFF.

The chain combines TRBV27 with TRBJ1-1, with D tentatively TRBD1 (5 bases). V dropped 4 bases and J dropped 2 bases, with 11 bases sitting between them. Germline lookup yields CDR1 MNHEY and CDR2 SMNVEV (reference sequence). CDR3 length: 14 amino acids. The CDR3 region has the DNA TGTGCCAGCAGTTCCCGACAGTTTAACACTGAAGCTTTCTTT. Protein product: CASSSRQFNTEAFF.

Only one count was recorded for this clone. The CDR3 loop is CASSTYNEQFF. The CDR3 DNA reads TGTGCCAGCAGTACGTACAATGAGCAGTTCTTC. The chain has TRBV6-6 and TRBJ2-1; no firm D call. V was cut by 5 bases and J by 4 bases, with 3 bases left in between. The CDR3 has 11 amino acids. CDR1 and CDR2 (germline): MNHNY, SVGAGI (reference sequence).

The V and J genes are TRBV30 and TRBJ1-6; the match to TRBD1 covers 9 bases. The trim removed 4 bases at V and 6 bases at J, leaving 10 bases unmatched. CDR1 GTSNPN and CDR2 SVGIG come from the germline V gene (reference sequence). This CDR3 region has 16 residues. For the CDR3, the DNA is TGTGCCTGGAATCCGACGGGACAGGGCGCTAATTCACCCCTCCACTTT. Protein sequence: CAWNPTGQGANSPLHF. The full variable domain, in which reference TRBV30 and TRBJ1-6 provide the parts outside the CDR3, is SQTIHQWPATLVQPVGSPLSLECTVEGTSNPNLYWYRQAAGRGLQLLFYSVGIGQISSEVPQNLSASRPQDRQFILSSKKLLLSDSGFYLCAWNPTGQGANSPLHFGNGTRLTVT.

The J gene is TRBJ1-1, the V gene TRBV19; D is ambiguous. V was trimmed by 7 bases and J by 4 bases, leaving 16 bases between them. Germline loops: CDR1 LNHDA, CDR2 SQIVND (reference sequence). The length of the CDR3 is 14 residues. DNA of the CDR3: TGTGCCAGTACCGACGTGGGGTATTCCACTGAAGCTTTCTTT. Its translation is CASTDVGYSTEAFF. The whole variable domain, filled in from reference TRBV19 and TRBJ1-1, reads DGGITQSPKYLFRKEGQNVTLSCEQNLNHDAMYWYRQDPGQGLRLIYYSQIVNDFQKGDIAEGYSVSREKKESFPLTVTSAQKNPTAFYLCASTDVGYSTEAFFGQGTRLTVV.

The rearrangement uses TRBV28 and TRBJ2-2; 9 bases are shared with TRBD2. This CDR3 spans 17 amino acids. CDR1 and CDR2 from the germline V gene are MDHEN and SYDVKM. V shed 5 bases and J 3 bases; nucleotides not matched to a gene: 10. DNA of the CDR3: TGTGCCAGCAGTAGTACGTTAGCGGGGGTGTACACCGGGGAGCTGTTTTTT. As protein: CASSSTLAGVYTGELFF. The variable domain in full, with the rest retrieved from reference TRBV28 and TRBJ2-2, is DVKVTQSSRYLVKRTGEKVFLECVQDMDHENMFWYRQDPGLGLRLIYFSYDVKMKEKGDIPEGYSVSREKKERFSLILESASTNQTSMYLCASSSTLAGVYTGELFFGEGSRLTVL.

The J gene is TRBJ1-2, the V gene TRBV27, with 8 bases aligning to TRBD1. V trimming: 5 bases; J trimming: 4 bases; junction bases outside the gene matches: 12. Per germline, CDR1 MNHEY and CDR2 SMNVEV (reference sequence). The CDR3 sequence is 16 residues long. The CDR3 spells CASSPSPGTGIYGYTF. DNA of the CDR3: TGTGCCAGCAGTCCTTCCCCCGGGACAGGTATCTATGGCTACACCTTC.

The V gene is TRBV6-1, the J gene TRBJ2-7; 8 nucleotides align to TRBD1. The V gene end was trimmed by 4 bases and the J gene end by 3 bases; junction bases not matched to a gene: 17. Germline V CDR1 and CDR2: MNHNS, SASEGT. The CDR3 covers 18 residues. This CDR3 is CASSGIWLNTGGVYEQYF. The CDR3 DNA sequence: TGTGCCAGCAGTGGCATCTGGTTGAATACAGGGGGTGTCTACGAGCAGTACTTC.

The chain carries TRBV5-4 and TRBJ1-2; D remains ambiguous. The V and J ends lost 0 bases and 6 bases respectively, with 12 bases between them. The CDR3 spans 14 residues. Germline CDR1 reads SGHNT; CDR2 reads YYREEE (reference sequence). The CDR3, as DNA: TGTGCCAGCAGCTTGGGGTCCGGGAGTGATGGCTACACCTTC. Translating it yields CASSLGSGSDGYTF.